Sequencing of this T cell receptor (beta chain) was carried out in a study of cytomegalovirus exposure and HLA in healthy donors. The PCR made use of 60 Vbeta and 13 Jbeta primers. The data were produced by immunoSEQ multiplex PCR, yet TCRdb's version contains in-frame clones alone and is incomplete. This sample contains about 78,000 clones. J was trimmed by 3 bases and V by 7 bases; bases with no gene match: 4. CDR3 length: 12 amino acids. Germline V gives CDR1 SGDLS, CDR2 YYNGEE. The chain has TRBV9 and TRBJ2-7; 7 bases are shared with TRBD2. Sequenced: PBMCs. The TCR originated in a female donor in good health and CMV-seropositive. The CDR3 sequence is CASGTGGYEQYF. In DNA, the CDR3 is TGTGCCAGCGGGACGGGGGGCTACGAGCAGTACTTC.